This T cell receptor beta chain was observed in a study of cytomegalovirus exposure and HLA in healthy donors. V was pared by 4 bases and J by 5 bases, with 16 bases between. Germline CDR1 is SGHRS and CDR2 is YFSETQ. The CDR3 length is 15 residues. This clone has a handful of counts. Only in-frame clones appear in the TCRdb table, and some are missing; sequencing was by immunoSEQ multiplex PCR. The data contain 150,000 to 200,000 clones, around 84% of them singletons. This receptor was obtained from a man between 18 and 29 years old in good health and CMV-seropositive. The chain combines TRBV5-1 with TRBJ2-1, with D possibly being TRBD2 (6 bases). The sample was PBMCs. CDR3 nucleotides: TGCGCCAGCAGCCAAATCCTGGAGGGGAACAATGAGCAGTTCTTC. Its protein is CASSQILEGNNEQFF.